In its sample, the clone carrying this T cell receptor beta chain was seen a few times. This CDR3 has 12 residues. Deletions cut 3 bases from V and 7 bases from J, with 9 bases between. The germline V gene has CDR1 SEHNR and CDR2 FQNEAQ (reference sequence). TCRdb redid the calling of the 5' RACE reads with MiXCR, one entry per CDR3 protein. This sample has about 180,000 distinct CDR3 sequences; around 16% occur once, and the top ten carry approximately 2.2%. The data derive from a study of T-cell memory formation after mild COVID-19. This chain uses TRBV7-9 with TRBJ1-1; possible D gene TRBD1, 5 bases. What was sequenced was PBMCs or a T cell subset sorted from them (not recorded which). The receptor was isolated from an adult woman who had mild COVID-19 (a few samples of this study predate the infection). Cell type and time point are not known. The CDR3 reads CASSFVGGEAFF. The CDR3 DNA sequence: TGTGCCAGCAGCTTCGTCGGGGGTGAAGCTTTCTTT.